This section outlines one T cell receptor beta chain sequence together with its context. With 60 Vbeta and 13 Jbeta primers, the PCR was carried out. Measured with immunoSEQ multiplex PCR; TCRdb has only the in-frame clones, and not every one. This sample has 85,000 to 130,000 clones, with 65% to 90% found just once. These data originate in a study of cytomegalovirus exposure and HLA in healthy donors. The CDR3 is 15 residues long. Trimming removed 1 base from V and 4 bases from J; junction bases left unmatched: 4. CDR1 and CDR2 (germline): SGHTA, FQGTGA. This chain joins TRBV7-3 and TRBJ2-1, with TRBD2 matching over 7 bases. Sequences were obtained from PBMCs. This receptor was taken from a woman aged 18-35 years in good health and CMV-seronegative. CDR3 in DNA: TGTGCCAGCAGCTTAAGTGGCGGGGGATACAATGAGCAGTTCTTC. Translating it yields CASSLSGGGYNEQFF.